This TCR beta chain was sequenced for a study of tumor and adjacent non-tumor tissue in lung cancer. Across the study: The cohort had under 15 adenocarcinoma, a couple of squamous cell and 1 small cell patients. Patients were aged about 31 to 76, approximately 11 men and about five women, stage I to III. Study results and caveats: Tumor TCR diversity, when higher, was linked to shorter survival.

Regarding this clonotype: The antigen is unknown.

This sample's RNA came from whole unsorted tissue. Three rounds of nested PCR, following a modified ARM-PCR protocol, produced the TCRbeta library. Using its own MiXCR run on the multiplex PCR reads, TCRdb lists one record per CDR3 protein. The table includes 200,000 to 250,000 distinct CDR3 sequences, over 55% detected once. The sequence came from a man in his sixties with non-small cell lung cancer. Material: lung tumor tissue.

The CDR3 loop reads CASSLGEGEDTQYF. DNA for the CDR3: TGTGCCAGCAGTTTGGGCGAGGGGGAAGATACGCAGTATTTT. The chain combines TRBV12-3 or TRBV12-4 with TRBJ2-3, with D perhaps TRBD1 (6 bases). The CDR3 extends over 14 amino acids. V lost 3 bases and J lost 5, with 12 bases in between.